This T cell receptor (beta chain) is drawn from a study of Graves' ophthalmopathy and Graves' hyperthyroidism. This clonotype was detected many times. Antigen specificity is unknown. Germline-derived CDR1 and CDR2 are MDHEN and SYDVKM. V lost 6 bases, J lost 0 bases, and 7 bases stayed unmatched. The CDR3 loop spans 15 amino acids. Study outcomes and limitations: For predicting ophthalmopathy progression, the model had almost 71% sensitivity and 72% to 75% specificity. Discrimination between ophthalmopathy and stable hyperthyroidism by a 13-signature model showed 85% to 90% sensitivity and more than 65% specificity. Blood shared most expanded thyroid clonotypes above 0.001 frequency.

PBMCs were density-gradient isolated from about 9.6 ml fresh blood. Amplified material comprised TCR beta CDR3 regions derived from RNA transcripts. In the first round, RT-PCR was carried out with HTBI primers, and a multiplex PCR formed the second round. TCRdb fed the multiplex PCR reads into MiXCR, producing one record per CDR3 protein. The sample yields roughly 610,000 distinct CDR3 sequences, 22% seen once. This receptor was obtained from a woman under 30 with stable Graves' hyperthyroidism. Some clones in this sample may be carry-over from other donors' samples. Sequencing input: peripheral blood. J is TRBJ2-7 and V is TRBV28; 8 bases fit TRBD1. In DNA form, the CDR3 reads TGTGCCAGCAGGCGCAGACAGGGGTTCTCCTACGAGCAGTACTTC. Amino acids: CASRRRQGFSYEQYF.